The 6 T cell receptor beta chains below were found in one sample sequenced in a study of CD8+CD57+ T cells in acquired aplastic anemia (dated by TCRdb to 2017 to 2018). The study at large found these results: In patients, diversity was decreased in CD8+CD57+ cells compared with the total CD4+ and CD8+ cell pools.

Sequencer: Illumina HiSeq 2000. Genomic DNA was used as template for profiling of TCR beta VDJ combinations and CDR3 sequences. The public reads were quality trimmed at Q25 with fastp and then assembled into clones with MiXCR by TCRdb, keeping productive beta chains. CDR3 protein sequences are deduplicated, and each keeps its most common genes and DNA. The sample contains about 20,000 distinct CDR3 sequences, under 40% of them found a single time. Jointly, the top ten make up around 87% of the sample. Flow cytometry had shown CD8+CD57+ cell expansion in the patients selected for sequencing. Antigen specificity for these receptors is unknown. Sequences were obtained from CD8+CD57+ T cells sorted from PBMCs. In the paper's terms, the cell subset or site label means: bead-enriched CD8+CD57+ effector memory T cells from SAA patients. Receptors originate from a human donor with aplastic anemia.

This clonotype has a handful of counts. The rearrangement joins TRBV6-5 to TRBJ2-1; D remains ambiguous. The CDR3 contains 14 residues. V was clipped by 5 bases and J by 6 bases, with 14 bases between them. Germline CDR1 MNHEY, CDR2 SVGAGI. The CDR3 DNA follows: TGTGCCAGCAGTACCGGGCCCAGTGGCAATGAGCAGTTCTTC. Protein: CASSTGPSGNEQFF.

There are a few counts of this clonotype. The rearrangement uses TRBV12-3 or TRBV12-4 and TRBJ1-2; 7 bases are a match to TRBD1. Losses at the gene ends were 3 bases for V and 5 bases for J; bases not matched to a gene: 9. The CDR3 runs 15 residues. CDR3: CASSFTGASTYGYTF. DNA for the CDR3: TGTGCCAGCAGTTTTACAGGGGCCTCCACTTATGGCTACACCTTC.

The chain is built from TRBV7-8 and TRBJ2-7; D is uncertain. V was trimmed by 2 bases and J by 2 bases, leaving 10 bases between them. This CDR3 has 14 amino acids. The V gene's germline CDR1 is SGHVS and CDR2 FQNEAQ. The CDR3 nucleotides read TGTGCCAGCAGCTTAAACCCTACCGCCTACGAGCAGTACTTC. Protein sequence: CASSLNPTAYEQYF.

This chain connects TRBV12-5 to TRBJ2-1, with TRBD1 matching over 7 bases. The CDR3 loop spans 13 amino acids. The V gene end was trimmed by 0 bases and the J gene end by 13 bases; junction bases not matched to a gene: 6. From germline, CDR1 is LGHNT and CDR2 FRNRAP. The CDR3 nucleotides are TGTGCTAGTGGTTTGGTACTTCAAGGGGGCCAGTTCTTC. As protein: CASGLVLQGGQFF.

At least ten counts were recorded for this clonotype. The rearrangement joins TRBV9 to TRBJ1-2; 9 bases line up with TRBD1. V shed 4 bases and J 8 bases; nucleotides not matched to a gene: 15. CDR1 is SGDLS, CDR2 YYNGEE, per germline. This CDR3 spans 16 amino acids. The CDR3 DNA follows: TGTGCCAGCAGCATACGAACCGGGACAGGGTCGGGAGGCTACACCTTC. This translates into CASSIRTGTGSGGYTF.

Only one count was recorded for this clonotype. The chain combines TRBV6-6 with TRBJ2-7; maybe TRBD1 (6 bases). V was shortened by 4 bases and J by 2 bases, with 12 bases between the two germline ends. This CDR3 is built from 14 residues. The V gene's germline CDR1 is MNHNY and CDR2 SVGAGI (reference sequence). In nucleotides, the CDR3 is TGTGCCAGCAGTTCTCCGGGACACCCCTACGAGCAGTACTTC. Encoded protein: CASSSPGHPYEQYF.